This T cell receptor beta chain stems from a study of T cells in Graves' hyperthyroidism and ophthalmopathy. Study-wide results and limits: Also found in blood were most expanded thyroid clonotypes above 0.001.

CDR1 is SGHNT and CDR2 is YENEEA in the germline V gene. This CDR3 region has 16 residues. Trimming removed 6 bases from V and 3 bases from J; junction bases left unmatched: 9. Many counts were recorded for this clonotype. The antigen remains undetermined. TCR beta CDR3 sequences were amplified from RNA transcripts. In the first-round RT-PCR of the TCR CDR3, the HTBI primer set was used. TCRdb redid the calling of the multiplex PCR reads with MiXCR, one entry per CDR3 protein. The sample records around 530,000 distinct CDR3 sequences, more than 15% being singletons. Investigators excluded patients with uncontrolled infection, other autoimmune disease, pregnancy or lactation. The PBMCs studied were ones that came from about 10 ml fresh peripheral blood.

Sequenced input: blood. This sequence originates from a woman in her late teens or twenties with Graves' ophthalmopathy. V usage is TRBV11-3 and J usage is TRBJ2-2; 8 bases fit TRBD1. CDR3 in DNA: TGTGCCAGCAGTCAAACCAGGGGGCTCGACACCGGGGAGCTGTTTTTT. This codes for CASSQTRGLDTGELFF.